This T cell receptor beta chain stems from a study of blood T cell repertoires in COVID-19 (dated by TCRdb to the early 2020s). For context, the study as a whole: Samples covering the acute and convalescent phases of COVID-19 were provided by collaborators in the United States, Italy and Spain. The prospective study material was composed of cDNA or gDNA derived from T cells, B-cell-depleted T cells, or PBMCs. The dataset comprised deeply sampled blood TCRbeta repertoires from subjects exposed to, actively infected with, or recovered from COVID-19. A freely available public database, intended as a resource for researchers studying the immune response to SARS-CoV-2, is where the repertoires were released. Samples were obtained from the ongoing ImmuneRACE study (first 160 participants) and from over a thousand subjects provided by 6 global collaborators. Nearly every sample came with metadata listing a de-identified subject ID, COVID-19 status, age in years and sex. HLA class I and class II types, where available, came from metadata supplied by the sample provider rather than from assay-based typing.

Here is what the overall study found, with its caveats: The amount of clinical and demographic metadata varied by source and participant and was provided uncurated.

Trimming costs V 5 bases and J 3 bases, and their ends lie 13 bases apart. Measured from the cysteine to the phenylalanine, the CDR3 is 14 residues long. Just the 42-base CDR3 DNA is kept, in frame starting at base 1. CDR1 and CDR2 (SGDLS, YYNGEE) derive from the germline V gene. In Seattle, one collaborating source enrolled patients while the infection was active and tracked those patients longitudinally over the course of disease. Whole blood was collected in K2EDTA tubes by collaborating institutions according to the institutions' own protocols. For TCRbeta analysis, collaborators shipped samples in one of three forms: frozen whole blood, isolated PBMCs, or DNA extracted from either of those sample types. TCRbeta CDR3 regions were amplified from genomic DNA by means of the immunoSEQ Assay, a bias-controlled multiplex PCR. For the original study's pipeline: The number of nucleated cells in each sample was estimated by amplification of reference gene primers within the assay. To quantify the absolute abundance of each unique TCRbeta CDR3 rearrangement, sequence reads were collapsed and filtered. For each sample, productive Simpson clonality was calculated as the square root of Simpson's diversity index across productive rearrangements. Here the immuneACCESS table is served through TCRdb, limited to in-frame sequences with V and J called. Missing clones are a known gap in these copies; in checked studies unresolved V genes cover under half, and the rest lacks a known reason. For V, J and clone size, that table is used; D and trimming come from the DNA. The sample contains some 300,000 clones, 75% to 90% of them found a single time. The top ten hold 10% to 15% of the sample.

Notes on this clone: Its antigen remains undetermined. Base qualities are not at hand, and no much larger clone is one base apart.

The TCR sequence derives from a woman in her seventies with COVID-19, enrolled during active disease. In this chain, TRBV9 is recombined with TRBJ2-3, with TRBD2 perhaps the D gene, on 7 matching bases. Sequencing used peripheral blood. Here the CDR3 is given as CASSEGGLTDTQYF. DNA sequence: TGTGCCAGCAGTGAGGGGGGGCTTACAGATACGCAGTATTTT.